The next 10 T cell receptor beta chains were all read from a single sample in a study of blood T cell repertoires in COVID-19. The protocol was immunoSEQ multiplex PCR, while the TCRdb copy is restricted to in-frame clones and leaves out a portion. Of roughly 43,000 clones listed, roughly 70% are singletons. Sequencing was carried out using peripheral blood. These receptors came from an elderly man with acute or convalescent COVID-19.

The gene calls are TRBV9 and TRBJ2-1, with 10 bases aligning to TRBD2. The J segment lost 5 bases and the V segment lost 2 bases, leaving 4 bases of the junction unmatched. CDR3 length: 15 residues. Germline-derived CDR1 and CDR2 are SGDLS and YYNGEE. CDR3 coding DNA: TGTGCCAGCAGCGTTCCGGGACTAGCGAACAATGAGCAGTTCTTC. It translates to CASSVPGLANNEQFF.

The V and J genes are TRBV9 and TRBJ2-1; TRBD1 matches at 8 bases. With V trimmed by 4 bases and J by 6 bases, 6 bases remained unmatched. CDR1 and CDR2 from the germline V gene are SGDLS and YYNGEE. The CDR3 contains 14 residues. CDR3 protein: CASSKGQGSNEQFF. Here the CDR3 DNA reads TGTGCCAGCAGCAAAGGACAGGGTTCCAATGAGCAGTTCTTC.

The chain links TRBV5-6 to TRBJ2-7; 14 bases align to TRBD2. The V segment lost 4 bases and the J segment 3 bases; nucleotides outside the gene matches: 9. Germline V gene data show CDR1 as SGHDT and CDR2 as YYEEEE. The CDR3 spans 17 residues. CDR3 amino acids: CASSGAGLAGVGYEQYF. CDR3 in DNA: TGTGCCAGCAGCGGGGCGGGACTAGCGGGAGTGGGCTACGAGCAGTACTTC.

The chain carries TRBV14 and TRBJ2-6; 9 bases are shared with TRBD1. The V segment lost 2 bases and the J segment 4 bases; nucleotides outside the gene matches: 3. The germline V gene has CDR1 SGHDN and CDR2 FVKESK. The CDR3 is made up of 16 amino acids. The CDR3 nucleotides are TGTGCCAGCAGCCAAACAGGGGGCGGAGGGGCCAACGTCCTGACTTTC. Its translation: CASSQTGGGGANVLTF.

The chain carries TRBV5-4 and TRBJ1-1, with D unclear. Trimming cost V 4 bases and J 0 bases, with 10 bases left between them. Germline lookup yields CDR1 SGHNT and CDR2 YYREEE (reference sequence). The CDR3 has 14 residues. The DNA of the CDR3 is TGTGCCAGCAGCCTAGGGAGCCTGAACACTGAAGCTTTCTTT. Protein: CASSLGSLNTEAFF.

The V call is TRBV7-6, the J call TRBJ1-5; weak D call: TRBD1 (6 bases). CDR3 length: 16 residues. CDR1 SGHVS and CDR2 FNYEAQ come from the germline V gene. V dropped 5 bases and J dropped 0 bases, with 14 bases sitting between them. DNA of the CDR3: TGTGCCAGCAGCCTGGGGGCAGGTCATAGCAATCAGCCCCAGCATTTT. Protein sequence: CASSLGAGHSNQPQHF.

The rearrangement uses TRBV27 and TRBJ1-6; D may be TRBD1 (6 bases). CDR3 length equals 14 residues. Germline-derived CDR1 and CDR2 are MNHEY and SMNVEV (reference sequence). V shed 6 bases and J shed 10 bases, with 16 bases lying between them. DNA of the CDR3: TGTGCCAGCAGCACAACAGGGAATCGATCACCCCTCCACTTT. It yields the protein CASSTTGNRSPLHF.

This clone came up many times. This chain joins TRBV6-6 and TRBJ2-7, with TRBD1 matching 9 bases. The CDR3 has 15 residues. Germline V gives CDR1 MNHNY, CDR2 SVGAGI (reference sequence). V lost 8 bases to trimming and J lost 4 bases; unmatched junction nucleotides: 12. The CDR3: CASVPRTGAGYEQYF. The CDR3 DNA follows: TGTGCCAGCGTCCCCAGGACAGGGGCAGGGTACGAGCAGTACTTC.

The chain is built from TRBV11-2 and TRBJ2-3, with TRBD2 matching over 10 bases. V was clipped by 2 bases and J by 1 base; unmatched bases: 6. CDR1 and CDR2 from the germline V gene are SGHAT and FQNNGV. This CDR3 is built from 17 residues. The CDR3 sequence: CASSLSLAGAGTDTQYF. CDR3 DNA sequence: TGTGCCAGCAGCTTATCCCTAGCGGGAGCGGGCACAGATACGCAGTATTTT.

Only one count was recorded for this clone. The chain carries TRBV7-2 and TRBJ2-7; D gene uncertain. Germline V CDR1 and CDR2: SGHTA, FQGNSA. The CDR3 sequence is 13 residues long. Trimming cost V 5 bases and J 1 base, with 9 bases left between them. This CDR3 is CASSRPGSYEQYF. CDR3 DNA sequence: TGTGCCAGCAGCCGCCCAGGATCCTACGAGCAGTACTTC.